Reported below is one T cell receptor (beta chain). Its specificity is not known. Measured with immunoSEQ multiplex PCR; TCRdb has only the in-frame clones, and not every one. The data hold about 20,000 clones, with roughly 80% observed a single time. This sample was included in a study of PD-1 blockade in classical Hodgkin lymphoma. Time point described: cycle 4 day 1 (C4D1), after about 6 weeks of nivolumab. Following autologous stem cell transplantation, relapse occurred in every patient, and exposure to brentuximab vedotin varied. Thawed PBMCs supplied CD8+ T cells via magnetic negative selection. General study points: Reports described newly diagnosed patients as having lower baseline TCR diversity than healthy donors. Complete responders possessed baseline diversity comparable to newly diagnosed patients.

Germline loops: CDR1 MDHEN, CDR2 SYDVKM. The CDR3 totals 14 residues. J was trimmed by 1 base and V by 2 bases; bases with no gene match: 2. Source: CD8+ T cells from blood, taken before the fourth cycle of nivolumab. This chain uses TRBV28 with TRBJ2-7; TRBD1 matches at 7 bases. This sequence was found in a human donor with classical Hodgkin lymphoma. Here the CDR3 reads CASSLGTASYEQYF. The CDR3 nucleotides are TGTGCCAGCAGTTTAGGGACAGCGTCCTACGAGCAGTACTTC. Drawing the rest from reference TRBV28 and TRBJ2-7, the complete variable domain is DVKVTQSSRYLVKRTGEKVFLECVQDMDHENMFWYRQDPGLGLRLIYFSYDVKMKEKGDIPEGYSVSREKKERFSLILESASTNQTSMYLCASSLGTASYEQYFGPGTRLTVT.